These 10 T cell receptor beta chains share one sample of origin, sequenced in a study of cytomegalovirus exposure and HLA in healthy donors. This PCR relied on a set of 60 Vbeta primers and 13 Jbeta primers. Produced via immunoSEQ multiplex PCR; TCRdb's table is partial and in-frame only. Here the sample spans about 160,000 clones, roughly 85% being singletons. Sequencing used PBMCs. All receptors derive from a woman aged 45-59 years in good health and CMV-seropositive.

This chain connects TRBV6-1 to TRBJ2-5; 9 bases are shared with TRBD1. The CDR3 sequence is 14 residues long. After removal of 4 bases from V and 5 bases from J, the junction contained 5 bases not matched to a gene. Germline-derived CDR1 and CDR2 are MNHNS and SASEGT. The CDR3 DNA reads as TGTGCCAGCAGTGCTAGGACAGGGGCGGAGACCCAGTACTTC. Protein: CASSARTGAETQYF.

The J gene is TRBJ2-5, the V gene TRBV7-8, with D perhaps matching TRBD1 (7 bases). Germline loops: CDR1 SGHVS, CDR2 FQNEAQ. V was trimmed by 5 bases and J by 1 base, leaving 17 bases between them. The CDR3 is 16 amino acids. The CDR3 region is CASSTPAGGTQETQYF. The CDR3 region has the DNA TGTGCCAGCAGCACCCCGGCAGGGGGGACCCAAGAGACCCAGTACTTC.

V is TRBV19 and J is TRBJ2-1; 9 positions agree with TRBD1. The CDR3 is 16 residues long. From germline, CDR1 is LNHDA and CDR2 SQIVND (reference sequence). Trimming removed 4 bases from V and 1 base from J; junction bases left unmatched: 5. The CDR3 spells CASSSTGGLSYNEQFF. As DNA, the CDR3 is TGTGCCAGTAGTAGTACAGGGGGCCTTTCCTACAATGAGCAGTTCTTC.

This chain links TRBV5-1 with TRBJ2-3, with TRBD2 identical over 8 bases. V was clipped by 4 bases and J by 2 bases; unmatched bases: 12. In germline, CDR1 is SGHRS, CDR2 YFSETQ. The CDR3 covers 17 residues. CDR3 in DNA: TGCGCCAGCAGCCGGTACGTGGCGGGAGGACTCACAGATACGCAGTATTTT. It translates to CASSRYVAGGLTDTQYF.

Only one count was recorded for this clone. J is TRBJ1-5 and V is TRBV4-1; D is unclear. The CDR3 contains 15 residues. Germline V gives CDR1 MGHRA, CDR2 YSYEKL. With 1 base removed from V and 1 base from J, the gap between germline ends came to 8 bases. The CDR3: CASSQGRASNQPQHF. In DNA, the CDR3 is TGCGCCAGCAGCCAAGGAAGAGCAAGCAATCAGCCCCAGCATTTT.

J is TRBJ1-2 and V is TRBV2, with D perhaps matching TRBD1 (6 bases). This CDR3 is 14 amino acids long. The germline CDR1 and CDR2 sequences are SNHLY and FYNNEI. Trimming removed 4 bases from V and 4 bases from J, with 13 bases in between. CDR3 sequence: CASSGAQGPYGYTF. The CDR3, as DNA: TGTGCCAGCAGTGGGGCACAGGGTCCCTATGGCTACACCTTC.

This clone appeared a single time. The rearrangement joins TRBV4-3 to TRBJ2-5; 7 nucleotides align to TRBD1. This CDR3 has 15 amino acids. V gave up 0 bases and J gave up 5 bases; unmatched junction bases: 6. Germline V gives CDR1 LGHNA, CDR2 YSLEER. The CDR3 sequence: CASSQDLAGGETQYF. CDR3 DNA: TGCGCCAGCAGCCAAGATTTGGCAGGGGGTGAGACCCAGTACTTC.

The rearrangement uses TRBV7-9 and TRBJ2-1; the D gene is possibly TRBD2 (7 bases). Germline V gene lookup returns CDR1 SEHNR and CDR2 FQNEAQ (reference sequence). The length of the CDR3 is 16 residues. Trimming shortened V by 2 bases and J by 0 bases, and 11 bases separated the two germline ends. CDR3 DNA sequence: TGTGCCAGCAGCTTAATGGGAGGGGGCTCCTACAATGAGCAGTTCTTC. Amino acid sequence: CASSLMGGGSYNEQFF.

V gene TRBV4-2 combines with J gene TRBJ1-5; D might be TRBD1 (5 bases). V lost 1 base, J lost 11 bases, and 15 bases lay in between. The CDR3 contains 14 residues. Germline V gives CDR1 LGHNA, CDR2 YNFKEQ. The CDR3 is CASSQGPGGASQHF. The CDR3 coding sequence is TGTGCCAGCAGCCAAGGCCCCGGGGGTGCGTCCCAGCATTTT.

V is TRBV7-2 and J is TRBJ2-5, with 12 nucleotides matching TRBD2. There are 18 residues in the CDR3. The trim removed 1 base at V and 5 bases at J, leaving 11 bases unmatched. Per germline, CDR1 SGHTA and CDR2 FQGNSA. DNA for the CDR3: TGTGCCAGCAGCTTAGGCCTAGCGGGGGGGCTCTCGGTTGAGACCCAGTACTTC. Protein product: CASSLGLAGGLSVETQYF.